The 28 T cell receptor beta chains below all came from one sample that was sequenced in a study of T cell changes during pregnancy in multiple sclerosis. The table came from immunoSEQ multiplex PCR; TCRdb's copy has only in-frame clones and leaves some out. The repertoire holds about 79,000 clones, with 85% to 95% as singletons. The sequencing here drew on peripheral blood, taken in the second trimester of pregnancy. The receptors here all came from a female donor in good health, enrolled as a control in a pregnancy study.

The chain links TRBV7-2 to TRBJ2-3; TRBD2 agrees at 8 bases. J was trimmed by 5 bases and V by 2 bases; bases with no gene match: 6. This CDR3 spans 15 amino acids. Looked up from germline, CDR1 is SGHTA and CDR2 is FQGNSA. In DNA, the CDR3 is TGTGCCAGCAGCTTACGTCGTCGGGAGGGAGATACGCAGTATTTT. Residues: CASSLRRREGDTQYF.

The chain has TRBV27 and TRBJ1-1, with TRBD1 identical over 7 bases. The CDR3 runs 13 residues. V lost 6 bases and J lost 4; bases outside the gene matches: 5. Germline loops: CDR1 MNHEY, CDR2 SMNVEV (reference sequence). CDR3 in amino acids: CASSQGVSTEAFF. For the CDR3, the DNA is TGTGCCAGCAGCCAGGGGGTGAGCACTGAAGCTTTCTTT.

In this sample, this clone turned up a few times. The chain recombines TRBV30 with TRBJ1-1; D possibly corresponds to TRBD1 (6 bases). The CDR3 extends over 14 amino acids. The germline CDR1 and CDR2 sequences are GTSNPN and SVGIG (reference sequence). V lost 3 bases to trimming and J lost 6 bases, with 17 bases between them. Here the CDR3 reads CAWRDKSGQPEAFF. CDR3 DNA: TGTGCCTGGAGAGATAAATCCGGACAGCCTGAAGCTTTCTTT.

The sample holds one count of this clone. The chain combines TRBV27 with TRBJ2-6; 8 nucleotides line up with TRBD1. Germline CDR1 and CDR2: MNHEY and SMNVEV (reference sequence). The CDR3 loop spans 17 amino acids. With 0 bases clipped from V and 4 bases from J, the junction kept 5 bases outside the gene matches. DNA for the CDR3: TGTGCCAGCAGTTTATCAACAGGGGGGTTCGGGGCCAACGTCCTGACTTTC. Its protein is CASSLSTGGFGANVLTF.

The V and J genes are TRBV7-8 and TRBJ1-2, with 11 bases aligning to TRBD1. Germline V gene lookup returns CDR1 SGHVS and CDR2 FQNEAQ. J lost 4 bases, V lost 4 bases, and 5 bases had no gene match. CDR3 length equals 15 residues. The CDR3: CASSSRTGGVYGYTF. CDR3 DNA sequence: TGTGCCAGCAGCTCCCGGACAGGGGGCGTCTATGGCTACACCTTC. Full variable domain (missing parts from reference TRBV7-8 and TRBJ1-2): GAGVSQSPRYKVAKRGQDVALRCDPISGHVSLFWYQQALGQGPEFLTYFQNEAQLDKSGLPSDRFFAERPEGSVSTLKIQRTQQEDSAVYLCASSSRTGGVYGYTFGSGTRLTVV.

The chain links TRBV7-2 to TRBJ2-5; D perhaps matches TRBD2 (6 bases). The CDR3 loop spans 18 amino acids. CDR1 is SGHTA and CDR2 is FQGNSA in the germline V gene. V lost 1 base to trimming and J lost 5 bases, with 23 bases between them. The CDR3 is CASSLGGGLFSIGETQYF. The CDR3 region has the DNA TGTGCCAGCAGCTTAGGCGGAGGGCTCTTCTCTATAGGGGAGACCCAGTACTTC.

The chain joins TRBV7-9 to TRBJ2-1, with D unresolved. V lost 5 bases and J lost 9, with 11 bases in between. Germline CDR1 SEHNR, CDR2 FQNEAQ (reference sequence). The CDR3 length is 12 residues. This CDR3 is CASSPYSGEQFF. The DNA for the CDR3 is TGTGCCAGCAGCCCCTACTCGGGTGAGCAGTTCTTC.

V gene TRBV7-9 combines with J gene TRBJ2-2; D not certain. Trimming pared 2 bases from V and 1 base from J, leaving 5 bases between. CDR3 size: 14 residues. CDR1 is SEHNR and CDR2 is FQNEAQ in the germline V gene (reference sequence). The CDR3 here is CASSLSVNTGELFF. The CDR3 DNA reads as TGTGCCAGCAGCTTATCAGTGAACACCGGGGAGCTGTTTTTT.

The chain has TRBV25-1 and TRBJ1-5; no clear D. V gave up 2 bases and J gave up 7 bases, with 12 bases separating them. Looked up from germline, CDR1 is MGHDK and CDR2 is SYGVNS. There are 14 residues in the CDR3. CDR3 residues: CASSEMDGGQPQHF. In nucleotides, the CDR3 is TGTGCCAGCAGTGAAATGGACGGAGGCCAGCCCCAGCATTTT.

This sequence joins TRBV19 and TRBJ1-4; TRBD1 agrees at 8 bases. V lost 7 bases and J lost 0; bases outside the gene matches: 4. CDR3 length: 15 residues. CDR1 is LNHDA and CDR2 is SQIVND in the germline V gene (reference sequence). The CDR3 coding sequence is TGTGCCAGTACGGACAGGGCTGCAACTAATGAAAAACTGTTTTTT. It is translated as CASTDRAATNEKLFF.

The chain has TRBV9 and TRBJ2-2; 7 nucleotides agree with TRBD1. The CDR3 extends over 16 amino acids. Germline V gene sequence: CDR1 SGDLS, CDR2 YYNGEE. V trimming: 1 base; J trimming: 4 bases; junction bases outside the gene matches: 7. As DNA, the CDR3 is TGTGCCAGCAGCGTATCGAGGACAGGCTTCACCGGGGAGCTGTTTTTT. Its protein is CASSVSRTGFTGELFF. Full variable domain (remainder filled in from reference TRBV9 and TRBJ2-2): DSGVTQTPKHLITATGQRVTLRCSPRSGDLSVYWYQQSLDQGLQFLIQYYNGEERAKGNILERFSAQQFPDLHSELNLSSLELGDSALYFCASSVSRTGFTGELFFGEGSRLTVL.

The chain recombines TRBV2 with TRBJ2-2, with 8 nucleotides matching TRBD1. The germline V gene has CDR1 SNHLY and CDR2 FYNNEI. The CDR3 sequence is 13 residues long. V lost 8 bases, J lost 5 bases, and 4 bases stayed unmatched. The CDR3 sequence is CASQTGGTGELFF. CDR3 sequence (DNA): TGTGCCAGCCAAACAGGGGGAACCGGGGAGCTGTTTTTT.

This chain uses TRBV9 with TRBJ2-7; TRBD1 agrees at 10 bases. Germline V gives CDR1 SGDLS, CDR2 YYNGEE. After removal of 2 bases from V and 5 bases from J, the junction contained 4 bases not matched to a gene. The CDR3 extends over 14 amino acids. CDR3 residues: CASSVTGTGDEQYF. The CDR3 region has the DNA TGTGCCAGCAGCGTCACCGGGACAGGGGACGAGCAGTACTTC.

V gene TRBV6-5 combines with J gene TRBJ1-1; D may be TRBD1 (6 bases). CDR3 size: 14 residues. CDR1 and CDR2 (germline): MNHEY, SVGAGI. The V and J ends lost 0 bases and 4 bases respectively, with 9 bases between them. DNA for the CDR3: TGTGCCAGCAGTTACTCACAGGGAATCACTGAAGCTTTCTTT. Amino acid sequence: CASSYSQGITEAFF.

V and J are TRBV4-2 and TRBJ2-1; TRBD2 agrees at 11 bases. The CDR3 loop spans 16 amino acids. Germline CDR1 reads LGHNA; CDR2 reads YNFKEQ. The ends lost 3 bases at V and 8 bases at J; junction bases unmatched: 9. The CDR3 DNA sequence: TGTGCCAGCAGCCAGACCCTTAGCGGGGGGGCCCATGAGCAGTTCTTC. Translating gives CASSQTLSGGAHEQFF.

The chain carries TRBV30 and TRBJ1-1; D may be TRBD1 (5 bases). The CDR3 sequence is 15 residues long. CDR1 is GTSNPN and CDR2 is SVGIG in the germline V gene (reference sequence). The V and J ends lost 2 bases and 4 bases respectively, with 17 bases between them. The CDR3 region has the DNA TGTGCCTGGAGTCGAGCGGGACCAAGTGGCACTGAAGCTTTCTTT. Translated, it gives CAWSRAGPSGTEAFF.

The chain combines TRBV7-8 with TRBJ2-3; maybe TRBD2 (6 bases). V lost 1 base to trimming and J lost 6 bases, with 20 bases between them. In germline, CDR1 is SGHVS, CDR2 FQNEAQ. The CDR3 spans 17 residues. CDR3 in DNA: TGTGCCAGCAGCTTAGGGGGCCGGGGACTTTCTCCTGATACGCAGTATTTT. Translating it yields CASSLGGRGLSPDTQYF.

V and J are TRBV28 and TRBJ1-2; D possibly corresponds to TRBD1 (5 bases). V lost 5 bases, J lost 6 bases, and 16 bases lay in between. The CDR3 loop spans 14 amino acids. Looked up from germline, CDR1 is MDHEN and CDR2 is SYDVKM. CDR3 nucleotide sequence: TGTGCCAGCAGTCCGCCTCGGGGGTTTAATGGCTACACCTTC. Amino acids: CASSPPRGFNGYTF.

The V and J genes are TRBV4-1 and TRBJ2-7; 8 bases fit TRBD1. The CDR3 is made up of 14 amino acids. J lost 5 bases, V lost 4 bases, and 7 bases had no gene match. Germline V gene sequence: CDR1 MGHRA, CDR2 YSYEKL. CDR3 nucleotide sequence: TGCGCCAGCAGCCCGACAGGGGTGAGCGACGAGCAGTACTTC. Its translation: CASSPTGVSDEQYF.

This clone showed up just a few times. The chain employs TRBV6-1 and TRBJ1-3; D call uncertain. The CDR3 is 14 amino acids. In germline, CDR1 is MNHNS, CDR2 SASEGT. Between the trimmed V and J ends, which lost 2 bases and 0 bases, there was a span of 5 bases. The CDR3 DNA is TGTGCCAGCAGTGAATTCCGCTCTGGAAACACCATATATTTT. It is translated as CASSEFRSGNTIYF.

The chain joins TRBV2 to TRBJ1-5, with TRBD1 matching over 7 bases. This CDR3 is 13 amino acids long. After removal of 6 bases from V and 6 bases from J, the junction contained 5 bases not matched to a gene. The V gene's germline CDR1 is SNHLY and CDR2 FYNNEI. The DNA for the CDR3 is TGTGCCAGCAGGAAGGGGGCCGGTCAGCCCCAGCATTTT. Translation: CASRKGAGQPQHF.

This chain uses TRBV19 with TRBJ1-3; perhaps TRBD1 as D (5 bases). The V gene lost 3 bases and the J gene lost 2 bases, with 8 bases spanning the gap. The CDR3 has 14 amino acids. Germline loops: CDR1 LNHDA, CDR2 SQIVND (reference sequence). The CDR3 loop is CASSIAGTGNTIYF. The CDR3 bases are TGTGCCAGTAGTATTGCAGGGACTGGAAACACCATATATTTT.

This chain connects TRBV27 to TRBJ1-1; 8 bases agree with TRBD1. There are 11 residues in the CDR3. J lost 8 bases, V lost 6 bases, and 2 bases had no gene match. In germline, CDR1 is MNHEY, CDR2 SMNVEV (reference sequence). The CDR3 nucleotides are TGTGCCAGCAGGGACAGGGTGGAAGCTTTCTTT. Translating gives CASRDRVEAFF.

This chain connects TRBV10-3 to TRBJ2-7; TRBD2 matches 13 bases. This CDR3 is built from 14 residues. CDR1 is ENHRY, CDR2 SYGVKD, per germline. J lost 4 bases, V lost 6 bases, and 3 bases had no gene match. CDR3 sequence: CAISGTSGDYEQYF. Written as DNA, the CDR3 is TGTGCCATCAGCGGGACTAGCGGGGATTACGAGCAGTACTTC.

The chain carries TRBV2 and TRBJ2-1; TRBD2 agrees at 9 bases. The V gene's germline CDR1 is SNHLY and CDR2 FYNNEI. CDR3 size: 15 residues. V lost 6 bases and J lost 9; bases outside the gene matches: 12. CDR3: CASREIGTSNTEQFF. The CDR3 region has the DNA TGTGCCAGCAGAGAGATCGGGACTAGCAATACTGAGCAGTTCTTC.

This chain's CDR3 is CASSPSWSGLAGVETQYF. CDR3 coding DNA: TGTGCCAGTAGTCCTTCCTGGTCGGGACTAGCGGGGGTGGAGACCCAGTACTTC. The chain employs TRBV19 and TRBJ2-5; the match to TRBD2 covers 14 bases. Per germline, CDR1 LNHDA and CDR2 SQIVND (reference sequence). V gave up 5 bases and J gave up 5 bases; unmatched junction bases: 13. This CDR3 has 18 amino acids.

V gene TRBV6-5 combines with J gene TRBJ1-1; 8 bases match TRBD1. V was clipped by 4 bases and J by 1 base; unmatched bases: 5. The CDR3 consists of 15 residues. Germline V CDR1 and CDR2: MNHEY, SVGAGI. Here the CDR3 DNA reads TGTGCCAGCAGTTTTCAACAGGGGGAGAACACTGAAGCTTTCTTT. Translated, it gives CASSFQQGENTEAFF.

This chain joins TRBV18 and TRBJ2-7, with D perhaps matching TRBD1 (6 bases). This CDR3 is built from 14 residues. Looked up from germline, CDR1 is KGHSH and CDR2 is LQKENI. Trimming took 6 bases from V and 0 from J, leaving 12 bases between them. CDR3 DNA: TGTGCCAGCTCTGCGACAGGTAGCTCCTACGAGCAGTACTTC. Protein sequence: CASSATGSSYEQYF.